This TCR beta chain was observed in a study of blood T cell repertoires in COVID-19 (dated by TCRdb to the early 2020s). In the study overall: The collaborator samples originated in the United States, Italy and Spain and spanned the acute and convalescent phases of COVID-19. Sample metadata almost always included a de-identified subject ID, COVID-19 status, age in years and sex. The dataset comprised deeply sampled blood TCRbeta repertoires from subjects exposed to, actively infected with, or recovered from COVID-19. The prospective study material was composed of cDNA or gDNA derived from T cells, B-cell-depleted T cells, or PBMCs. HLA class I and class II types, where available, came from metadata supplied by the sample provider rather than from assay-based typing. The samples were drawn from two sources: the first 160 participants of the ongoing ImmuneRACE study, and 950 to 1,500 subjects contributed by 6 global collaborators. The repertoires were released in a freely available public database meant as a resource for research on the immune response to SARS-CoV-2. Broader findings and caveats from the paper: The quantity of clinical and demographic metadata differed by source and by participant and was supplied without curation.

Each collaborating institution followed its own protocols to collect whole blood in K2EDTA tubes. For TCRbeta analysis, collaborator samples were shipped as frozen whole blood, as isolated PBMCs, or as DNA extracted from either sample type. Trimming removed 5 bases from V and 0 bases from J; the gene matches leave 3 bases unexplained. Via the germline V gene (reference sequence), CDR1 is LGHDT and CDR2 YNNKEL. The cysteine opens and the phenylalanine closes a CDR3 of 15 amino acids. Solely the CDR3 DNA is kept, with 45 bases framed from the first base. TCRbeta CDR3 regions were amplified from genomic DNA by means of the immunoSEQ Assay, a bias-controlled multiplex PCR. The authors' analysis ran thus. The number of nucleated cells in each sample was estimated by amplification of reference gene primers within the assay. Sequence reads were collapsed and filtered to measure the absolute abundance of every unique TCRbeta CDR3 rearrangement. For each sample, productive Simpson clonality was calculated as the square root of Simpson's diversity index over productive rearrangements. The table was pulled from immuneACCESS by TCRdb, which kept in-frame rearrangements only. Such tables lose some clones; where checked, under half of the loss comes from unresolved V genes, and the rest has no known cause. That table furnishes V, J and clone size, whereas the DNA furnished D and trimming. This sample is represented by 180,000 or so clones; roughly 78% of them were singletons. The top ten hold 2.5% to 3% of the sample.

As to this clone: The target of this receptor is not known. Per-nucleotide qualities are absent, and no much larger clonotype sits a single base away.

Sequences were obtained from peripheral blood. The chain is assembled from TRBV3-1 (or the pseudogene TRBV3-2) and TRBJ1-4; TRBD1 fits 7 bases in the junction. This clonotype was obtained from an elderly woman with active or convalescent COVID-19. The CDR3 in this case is CASSTQGATNEKLFF. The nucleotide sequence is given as TGTGCCAGCAGCACCCAGGGGGCAACTAATGAAAAACTGTTTTTT.